The rows below give T cell receptor beta chains drawn from one sample of a study of shared clonotypes between healthy human individuals. Some clones are missing from TCRdb's copy, which holds only in-frame ones; the method was immunoSEQ multiplex PCR. The table lists approximately 620,000 clones, 97% of them singletons. The sequencing input was naive CD4+ T cells sorted from blood. Receptor source: a woman in her twenties or thirties in good health. CDR3s leave out the opening cysteine and the closing phenylalanine or tryptophan. Each record gives: V gene, clone size, CDR3 protein. Clone size, where shown, is once, few, many, or a class for clones that have expanded.

>TRBV9|.
ASSVSGAGHTQY
>TRBV4-2|.
ASSPTKGLTWGTDTQY
>TRBV15|.
ATRNRDNTGELF
>TRBV19|.
ASTPGRGSTNEKLF
>TRBV15|.
ATSRGSVTSGNSYEQY
>TRBV6-6|.
ASSSDRDSTGELF
>TRBV5-1|.
ASSTTSGRGEQY
>TRBV30|.
AWSASGGPYEQY
>TRBV28|once
ASSVPGRSNQPQH
>TRBV4-1|.
ASSQPAEGHNEQF
>TRBV7-6|.
ASSLYGGTGELF
>TRBV5-1|.
ASSSTSGGDTQY
>TRBV7-9|.
ASSFFHGDTEAF
>TRBV5-1|.
ASSFVTGGTYEQY
>TRBV11-2|.
ASSGKLIYPYEQY
>TRBV6-1|.
ASSWGSGHPYEQY
>TRBV7-9|.
ASSTLGSTGELF
>TRBV9|.
ASGEGVYVDTQY
>TRBV27|.
ASSSHPDRGGGYT
>TRBV7-2|.
ASSRETRGEQY
>TRBV28|.
ASGLYNEQF
>TRBV14|.
ASRQGGNTIY
>TRBV28|.
ASSLPRVRIQY
>TRBV5-1|.
ASSLGGSDTGELF
>TRBV4-1|.
ASSRSPINEQF
>TRBV27|.
ASSFRDGHYEQY
>TRBV11-2|.
ASSPQADSYEQY
>TRBV27|.
ASMRQGVMGEQF
>TRBV28|.
ASSTLVGGARNYGYT
>TRBV5-1|.
ASSLAGAAKGNTIY
>TRBV15|.
ATSRLAYEQY
>TRBV28|.
ASSLSSSLETQY
>TRBV2|.
ASGRQGNEQF
>TRBV6-5|.
ASSSVWVENTEAF
>TRBV10-3|.
AIRATGSSYNSPLH
>TRBV2|once
ASSVAPRETQY
>TRBV19|.
ASSIKRAVSSYEQY
>TRBV7-9|.
ASRHQGTYEQY
>TRBV6-6|.
ASSYDPLGAYEQY
>TRBV28|.
ASSPARDSGELF
>TRBV28|.
ASSFFQGTQPQH
>TRBV14|.
ASSQELRTQY
>TRBV5-1|.
ASSLGTGWNSPLH
>TRBV7-9|.
ASSLSGREGMNTEAF
>TRBV28|once
ASSLGQGSFTDTQY
>TRBV7-2|.
ASSVEEGRGYEQY
>TRBV7-2|once
ASSSASGSQYEQY
>TRBV6-1|.
ASSVTTGAGGYT
>TRBV28|.
ASSFYGMRNQPQH
>TRBV5-8|.
ASSRRPTDTQY